Listed here is a single T cell receptor beta chain. As yet, its antigen is unknown. The sample comes from a study of graft-versus-host responses after intestinal transplantation. Study outcomes and limitations: Some patients had graft-donor T cell macrochimerism, and their allografts showed high graft-versus-host to host-versus-graft clonal ratios. Recipient bone marrow held GvH clones, some seen earlier in ileum or blood.

CDR1 and CDR2 (germline): MNHEY, SMNVEV (reference sequence). V trimming: 11 bases; J trimming: 14 bases; junction bases outside the gene matches: 11. The length of the CDR3 is 13 residues. Clones were read by immunoSEQ multiplex PCR, and TCRdb kept only the in-frame ones, dropping some. The sample carries about 40,000 clones, 91% recorded once. The chain joins TRBV27 to TRBJ1-6; 11 bases fit TRBD1. Sequenced material: PBMCs, taken around 320 days after intestinal transplant. The clonotype originates from a human patient who received an intestinal transplant, so some T cells may come from the graft donor. The CDR3 loop reads CAGTGTGGCTLHF. For the CDR3, the DNA is TGTGCCGGTACCGGGACAGGGGGGTGTACCCTCCACTTT.